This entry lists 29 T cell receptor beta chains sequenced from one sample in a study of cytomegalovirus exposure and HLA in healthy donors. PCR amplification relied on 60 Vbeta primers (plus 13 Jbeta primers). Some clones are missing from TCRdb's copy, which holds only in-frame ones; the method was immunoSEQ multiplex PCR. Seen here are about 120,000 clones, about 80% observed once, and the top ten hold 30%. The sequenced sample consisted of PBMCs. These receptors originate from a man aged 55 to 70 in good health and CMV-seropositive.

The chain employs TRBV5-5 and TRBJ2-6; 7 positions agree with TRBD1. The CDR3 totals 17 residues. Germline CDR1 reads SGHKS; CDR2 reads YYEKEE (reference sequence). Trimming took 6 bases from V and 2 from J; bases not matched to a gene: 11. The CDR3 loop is CASTTRQGAAGANVLTF. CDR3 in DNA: TGTGCCAGCACCACGAGACAGGGAGCAGCTGGGGCCAACGTCCTGACTTTC.

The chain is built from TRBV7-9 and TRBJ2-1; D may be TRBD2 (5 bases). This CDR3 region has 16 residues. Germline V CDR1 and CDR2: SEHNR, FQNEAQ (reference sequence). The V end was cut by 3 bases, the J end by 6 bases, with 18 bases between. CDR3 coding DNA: TGTGCCAGCAGCTTGGGCATGGGCGGAGGTCTCAATGAGCAGTTCTTC. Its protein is CASSLGMGGGLNEQFF.

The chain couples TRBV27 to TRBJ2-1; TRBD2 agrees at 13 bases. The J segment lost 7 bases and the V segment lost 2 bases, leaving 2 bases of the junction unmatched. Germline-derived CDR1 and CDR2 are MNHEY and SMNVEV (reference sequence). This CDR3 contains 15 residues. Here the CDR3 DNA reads TGTGCCAGCAGTTTAGGGACTAGCGGGGTGAATGAGCAGTTCTTC. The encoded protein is CASSLGTSGVNEQFF.

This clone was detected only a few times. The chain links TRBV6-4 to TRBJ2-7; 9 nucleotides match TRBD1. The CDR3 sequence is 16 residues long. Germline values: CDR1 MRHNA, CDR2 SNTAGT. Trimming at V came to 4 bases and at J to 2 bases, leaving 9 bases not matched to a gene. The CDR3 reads CASSAEGQGKTYEQYF. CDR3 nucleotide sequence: TGTGCCAGCAGTGCAGAGGGACAGGGAAAAACCTACGAGCAGTACTTC.

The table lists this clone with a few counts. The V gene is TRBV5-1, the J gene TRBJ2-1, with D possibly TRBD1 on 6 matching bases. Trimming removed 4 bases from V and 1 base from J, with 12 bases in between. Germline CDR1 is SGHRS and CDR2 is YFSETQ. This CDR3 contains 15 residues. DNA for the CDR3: TGCGCCAGCAGCATAAGTACAGGGTCCTACAATGAGCAGTTCTTC. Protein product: CASSISTGSYNEQFF.

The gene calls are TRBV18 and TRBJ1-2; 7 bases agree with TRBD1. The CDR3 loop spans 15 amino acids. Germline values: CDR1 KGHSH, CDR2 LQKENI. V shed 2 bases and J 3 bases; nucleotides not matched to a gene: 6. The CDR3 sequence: CASSPSTGEYYGYTF. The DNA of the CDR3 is TGTGCCAGCTCACCAAGCACAGGGGAATACTATGGCTACACCTTC.

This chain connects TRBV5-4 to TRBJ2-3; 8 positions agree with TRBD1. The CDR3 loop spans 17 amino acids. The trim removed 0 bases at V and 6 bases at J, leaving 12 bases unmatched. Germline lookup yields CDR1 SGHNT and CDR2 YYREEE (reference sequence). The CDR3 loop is CASSLGGGRTGRDTQYF. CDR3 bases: TGTGCCAGCAGCTTGGGTGGGGGTAGGACAGGGCGGGATACGCAGTATTTT.

CDR3 amino acids: CASSSDSMNTEAFF. For the CDR3, the DNA is TGTGCCAGCAGCTCGGACAGTATGAACACTGAAGCTTTCTTT. The chain recombines TRBV6-1 with TRBJ1-1; D is perhaps TRBD1 (6 bases). Germline CDR1 reads MNHNS; CDR2 reads SASEGT. This CDR3 region has 14 residues. Trimming shortened V by 6 bases and J by 0 bases, and 11 bases separated the two germline ends.

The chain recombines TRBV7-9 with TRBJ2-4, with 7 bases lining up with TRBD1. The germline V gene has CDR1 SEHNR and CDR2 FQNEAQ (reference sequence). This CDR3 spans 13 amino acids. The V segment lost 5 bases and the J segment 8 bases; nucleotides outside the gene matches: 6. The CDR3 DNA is TGTGCCAGCAGCCGGAATACAGGGGACATTCAGTACTTC. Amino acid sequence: CASSRNTGDIQYF.

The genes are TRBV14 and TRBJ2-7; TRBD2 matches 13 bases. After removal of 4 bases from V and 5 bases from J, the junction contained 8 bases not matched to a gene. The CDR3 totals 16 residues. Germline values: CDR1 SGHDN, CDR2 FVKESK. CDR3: CASSRGLAGESDEQYF. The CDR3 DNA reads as TGTGCCAGCAGCCGAGGACTAGCGGGAGAGTCCGACGAGCAGTACTTC.

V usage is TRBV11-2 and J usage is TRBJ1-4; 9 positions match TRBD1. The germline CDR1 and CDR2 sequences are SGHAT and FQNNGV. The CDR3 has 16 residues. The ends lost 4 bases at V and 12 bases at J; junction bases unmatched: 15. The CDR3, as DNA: TGTGCCAGCAGCTCATCTTCCGGGACAGGGTTTAGGGAACTGTTTTTT. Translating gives CASSSSSGTGFRELFF.

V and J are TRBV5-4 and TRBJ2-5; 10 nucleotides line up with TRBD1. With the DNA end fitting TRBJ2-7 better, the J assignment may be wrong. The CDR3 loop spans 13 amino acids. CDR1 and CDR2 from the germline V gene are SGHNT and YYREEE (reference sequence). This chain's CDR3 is CASSPGTGVEQYF. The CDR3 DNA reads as TGTGCCAGCAGCCCAGGGACAGGGGTCGAGCAGTACTTC.

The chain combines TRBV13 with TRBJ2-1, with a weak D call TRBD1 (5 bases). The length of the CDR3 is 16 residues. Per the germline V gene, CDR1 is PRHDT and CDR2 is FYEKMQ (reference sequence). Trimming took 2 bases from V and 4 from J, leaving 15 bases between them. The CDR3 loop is CASSLQGKAKYNEQFF. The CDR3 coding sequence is TGTGCCAGCAGCTTACAGGGCAAAGCTAAATACAATGAGCAGTTCTTC.

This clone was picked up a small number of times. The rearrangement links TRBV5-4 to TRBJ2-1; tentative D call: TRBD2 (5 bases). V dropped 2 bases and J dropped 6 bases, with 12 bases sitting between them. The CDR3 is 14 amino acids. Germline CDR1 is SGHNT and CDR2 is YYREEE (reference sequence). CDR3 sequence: CASSFAGRSNEQFF. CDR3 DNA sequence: TGTGCCAGCAGCTTCGCGGGTCGAAGCAATGAGCAGTTCTTC.

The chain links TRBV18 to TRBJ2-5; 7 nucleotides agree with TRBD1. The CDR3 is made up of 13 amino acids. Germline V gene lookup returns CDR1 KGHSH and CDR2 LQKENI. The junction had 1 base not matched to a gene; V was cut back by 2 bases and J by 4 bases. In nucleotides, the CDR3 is TGTGCCAGCTCACCAGGGACAGTAGAGACCCAGTACTTC. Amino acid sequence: CASSPGTVETQYF.

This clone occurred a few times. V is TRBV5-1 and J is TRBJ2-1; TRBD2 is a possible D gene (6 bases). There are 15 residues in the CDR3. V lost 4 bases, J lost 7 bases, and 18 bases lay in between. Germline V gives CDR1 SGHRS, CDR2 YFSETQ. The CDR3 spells CASSEGNGGWNEQFF. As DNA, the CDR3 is TGCGCCAGCAGCGAGGGGAACGGAGGGTGGAATGAGCAGTTCTTC.

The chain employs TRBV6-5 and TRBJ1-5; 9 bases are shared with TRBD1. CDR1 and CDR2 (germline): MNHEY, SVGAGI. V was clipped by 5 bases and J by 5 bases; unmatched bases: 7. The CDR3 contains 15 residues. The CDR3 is CASSADRGGDQPQHF. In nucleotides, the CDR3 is TGTGCCAGCAGTGCCGACAGGGGGGGGGATCAGCCCCAGCATTTT.

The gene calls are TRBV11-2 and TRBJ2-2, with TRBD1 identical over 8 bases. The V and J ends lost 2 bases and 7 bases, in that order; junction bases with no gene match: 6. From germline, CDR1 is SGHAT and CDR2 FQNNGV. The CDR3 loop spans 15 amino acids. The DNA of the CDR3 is TGTGCCAGCAGCTTAAGCAGGGGGCGTATCGGGGAGCTGTTTTTT. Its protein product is CASSLSRGRIGELFF.

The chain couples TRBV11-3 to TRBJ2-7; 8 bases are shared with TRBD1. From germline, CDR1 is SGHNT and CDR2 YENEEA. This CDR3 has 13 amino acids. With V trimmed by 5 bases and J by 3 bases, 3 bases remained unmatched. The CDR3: CASSRGQVYEQYF. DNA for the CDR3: TGTGCCAGCAGCCGGGGACAGGTCTACGAGCAGTACTTC.

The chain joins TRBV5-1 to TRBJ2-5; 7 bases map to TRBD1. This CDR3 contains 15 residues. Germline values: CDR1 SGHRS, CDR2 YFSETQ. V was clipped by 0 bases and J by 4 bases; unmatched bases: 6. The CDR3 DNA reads TGCGCCAGCAGCTTGGACGAGACAGGGAGAGAGACCCAGTACTTC. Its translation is CASSLDETGRETQYF. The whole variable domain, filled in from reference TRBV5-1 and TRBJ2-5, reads KAGVTQTPRYLIKTRGQQVTLSCSPISGHRSVSWYQQTPGQGLQFLFEYFSETQRNKGNFPGRFSGRQFSNSRSEMNVSTLELGDSALYLCASSLDETGRETQYFGPGTRLLVL.

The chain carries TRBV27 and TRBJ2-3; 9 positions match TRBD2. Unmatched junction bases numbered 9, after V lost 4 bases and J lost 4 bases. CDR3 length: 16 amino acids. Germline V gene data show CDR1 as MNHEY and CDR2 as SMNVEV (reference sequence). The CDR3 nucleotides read TGTGCCAGCAGTTCCCGAGCGGGAGGTTCCCCAGATACGCAGTATTTT. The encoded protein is CASSSRAGGSPDTQYF.

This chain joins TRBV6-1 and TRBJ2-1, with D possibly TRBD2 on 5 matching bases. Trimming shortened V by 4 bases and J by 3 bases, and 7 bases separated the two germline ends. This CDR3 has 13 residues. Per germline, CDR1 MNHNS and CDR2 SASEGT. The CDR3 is CASSADYYNEQFF. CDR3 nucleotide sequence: TGTGCCAGCAGTGCAGACTACTACAATGAGCAGTTCTTC.

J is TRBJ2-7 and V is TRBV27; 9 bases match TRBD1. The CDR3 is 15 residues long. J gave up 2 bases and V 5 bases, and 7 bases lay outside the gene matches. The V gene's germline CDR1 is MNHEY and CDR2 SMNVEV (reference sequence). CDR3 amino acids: CASSTGQGTTYEQYF. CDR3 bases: TGTGCCAGCAGTACTGGACAGGGGACTACCTACGAGCAGTACTTC.

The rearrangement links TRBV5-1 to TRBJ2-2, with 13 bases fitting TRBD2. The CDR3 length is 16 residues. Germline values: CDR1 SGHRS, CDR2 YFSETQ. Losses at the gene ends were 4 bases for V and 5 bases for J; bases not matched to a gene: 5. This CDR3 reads CASSRTSGRETGELFF. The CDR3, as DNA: TGCGCCAGCAGCCGGACTAGCGGGAGAGAGACCGGGGAGCTGTTTTTT.

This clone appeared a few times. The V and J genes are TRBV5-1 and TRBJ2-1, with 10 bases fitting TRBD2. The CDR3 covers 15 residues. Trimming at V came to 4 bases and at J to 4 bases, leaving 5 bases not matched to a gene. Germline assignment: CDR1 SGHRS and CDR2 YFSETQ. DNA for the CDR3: TGCGCCAGCAGCCCTCGGACTAGCGGTTACAATGAGCAGTTCTTC. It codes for CASSPRTSGYNEQFF.

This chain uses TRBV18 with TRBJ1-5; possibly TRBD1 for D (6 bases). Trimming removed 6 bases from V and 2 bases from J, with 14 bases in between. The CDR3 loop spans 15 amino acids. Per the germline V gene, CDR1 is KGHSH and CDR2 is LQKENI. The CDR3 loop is CASSAGAGGNQPQHF. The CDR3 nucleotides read TGTGCCAGCTCCGCGGGGGCGGGAGGCAATCAGCCCCAGCATTTT.

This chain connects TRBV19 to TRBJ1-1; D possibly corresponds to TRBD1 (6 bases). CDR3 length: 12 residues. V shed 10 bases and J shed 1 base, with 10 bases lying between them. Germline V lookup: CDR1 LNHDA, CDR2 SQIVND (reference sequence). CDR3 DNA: TGTGCCATATCGACAGGGAACACTGAAGCTTTCTTT. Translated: CAISTGNTEAFF.

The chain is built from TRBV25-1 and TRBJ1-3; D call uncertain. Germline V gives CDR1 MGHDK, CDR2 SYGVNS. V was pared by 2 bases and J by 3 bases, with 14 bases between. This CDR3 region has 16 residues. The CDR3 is CASSEISSNRGNTIYF. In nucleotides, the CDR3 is TGTGCCAGCAGTGAAATAAGCTCCAATCGTGGAAACACCATATATTTT.

The DNA of the CDR3 is TGTGCCAGCAGCCCCGCGTCCTACGAGCAGTACTTC. Its translation: CASSPASYEQYF. J is TRBJ2-7 and V is TRBV11-1; D is unresolved. This CDR3 spans 12 amino acids. Germline-derived CDR1 and CDR2 are SGHAT and FQDESV (reference sequence). Trimming removed 5 bases from V and 1 base from J, with 6 bases in between.